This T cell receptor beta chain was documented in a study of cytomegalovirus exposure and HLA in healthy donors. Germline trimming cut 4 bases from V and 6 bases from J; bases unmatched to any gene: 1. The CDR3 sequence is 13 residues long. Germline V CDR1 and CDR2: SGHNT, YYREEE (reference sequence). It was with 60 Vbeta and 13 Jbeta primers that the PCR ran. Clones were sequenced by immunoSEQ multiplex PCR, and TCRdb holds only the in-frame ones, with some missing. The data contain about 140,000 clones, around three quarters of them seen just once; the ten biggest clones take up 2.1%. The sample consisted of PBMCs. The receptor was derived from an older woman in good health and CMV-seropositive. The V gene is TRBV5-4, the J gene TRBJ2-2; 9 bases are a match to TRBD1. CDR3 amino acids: CASSRDRAGELFF. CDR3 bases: TGTGCCAGCAGCCGGGACAGGGCCGGGGAGCTGTTTTTT.